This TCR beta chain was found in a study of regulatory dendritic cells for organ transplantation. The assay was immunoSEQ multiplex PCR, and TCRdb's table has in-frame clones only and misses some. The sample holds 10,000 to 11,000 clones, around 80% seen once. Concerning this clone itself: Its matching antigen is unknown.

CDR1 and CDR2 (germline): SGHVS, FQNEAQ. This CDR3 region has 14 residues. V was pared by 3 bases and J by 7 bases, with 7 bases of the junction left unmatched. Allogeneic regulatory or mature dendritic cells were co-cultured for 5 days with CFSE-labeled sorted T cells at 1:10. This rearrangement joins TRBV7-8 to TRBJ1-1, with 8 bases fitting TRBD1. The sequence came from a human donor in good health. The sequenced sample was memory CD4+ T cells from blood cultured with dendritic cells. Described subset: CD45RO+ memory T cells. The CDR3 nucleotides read TGTGCCAGCAGCTTCCCGGGACAGGTTCATGAAGCTTTCTTT. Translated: CASSFPGQVHEAFF.